These T cell receptor beta chains were read from a single sample in a study of cytomegalovirus exposure and HLA in healthy donors. Sequenced by immunoSEQ multiplex PCR; TCRdb stores in-frame clones only, minus some. This sample yields some 140,000 clones, of which approximately 70% are seen a single time; 1.6% belongs to the top ten. Sequenced input: PBMCs. The receptors originated from a human donor in good health. Both conserved end residues are part of each CDR3. D genes are given only for firm matches. A row's size may be missing; if present it is once, few, many or a size class.

TRBJ2-6 TRBV29-1 NA NA CSVVAGETGSGANVLTF TGCAGCGTTGTGGCCGGAGAAACAGGGTCTGGGGCCAACGTCCTGACTTTC
TRBJ1-1 TRBV5-1 TRBD1 once CASSPGTAEAFF TGCGCCAGCAGCCCAGGGACAGCTGAAGCTTTCTTT
TRBJ2-3 TRBV14 TRBD2 few CASSPILAVKRTDTQYF TGTGCCAGCAGCCCGATACTAGCGGTTAAACGCACAGATACGCAGTATTTT
TRBJ2-7 TRBV19 NA NA CASSIGDSYEQYF TGTGCCAGTAGTATAGGAGACTCCTACGAGCAGTACTTC
TRBJ2-3 TRBV19 TRBD2 NA CASSITSGYPDTQYF TGTGCCAGTAGCATAACTAGCGGATATCCAGATACGCAGTATTTT
TRBJ1-1 TRBV18 TRBD1 NA CASSLNPTTGGGTEAFF TGTGCCAGCTCACTGAACCCGACGACAGGGGGGGGGACTGAAGCTTTCTTT
TRBJ1-1 TRBV6-1 NA NA CASSGQMNTEAFF TGTGCCAGCAGTGGGCAGATGAACACTGAAGCTTTCTTT
TRBJ2-1 TRBV9 TRBD2 NA CASSVVGLAGDEQFF TGTGCCAGCAGCGTAGTTGGACTAGCGGGAGACGAGCAGTTCTTC
TRBJ2-7 TRBV7-8 NA once CASSLRAGDEQYF TGTGCCAGCAGCTTACGGGCCGGGGACGAGCAGTACTTC
TRBJ2-7 TRBV11-2 NA NA CASSQDGSSYEQYF TGTGCCAGCAGCCAGGACGGGAGCTCCTACGAGCAGTACTTC
TRBJ2-5 TRBV6-5 TRBD1 NA CASSTTGVQYF TGTGCCAGCAGTACAACAGGGGTGCAGTACTTC
TRBJ1-2 TRBV5-6 NA once CASSPGQGNGYTF TGTGCCAGCAGCCCGGGCCAGGGGAATGGCTACACCTTC
TRBJ2-7 TRBV11-3 TRBD2 NA CASSFRTSGGAHEQYF TGTGCCAGCAGCTTCCGGACTAGCGGGGGGGCCCACGAGCAGTACTTC
TRBJ2-2 TRBV18 NA NA CASSSRGTGELFF TGTGCCAGCTCATCCAGGGGAACCGGGGAGCTGTTTTTT
TRBJ2-7 TRBV11-2 NA once CASSLSPPGTRPYEQYF TGTGCCAGCAGCTTATCCCCCCCCGGGACTCGACCCTACGAGCAGTACTTC
TRBJ2-3 TRBV5-6 TRBD2 NA CASSAGLAGASVAADTQYF TGTGCCAGCAGCGCGGGACTAGCGGGAGCCTCAGTTGCTGCAGATACGCAGTATTTT
TRBJ1-5 TRBV4-3 TRBD1 NA CASSQRQGSGQPQHF TGCGCCAGCAGCCAACGACAGGGAAGTGGGCAGCCCCAGCATTTT
TRBJ2-5 TRBV7-3 TRBD2 NA CASGAGGQETQYF TGTGCCAGCGGTGCGGGGGGGCAAGAGACCCAGTACTTC
TRBJ2-5 TRBV11-2 NA NA CASSLAYQETQYF TGTGCCAGCAGCTTAGCATACCAAGAGACCCAGTACTTC
TRBJ1-4 TRBV5-1 TRBD1 NA CASSWDRYNEKLFF TGCGCCAGCAGCTGGGACAGGTATAATGAAAAACTGTTTTTT
TRBJ2-3 TRBV7-9 NA NA CASSLDRGGTDTQYF TGTGCCAGCAGCTTAGACAGGGGGGGTACAGATACGCAGTATTTT
TRBJ2-5 TRBV6-1 TRBD1 NA CASSPTLTGGAEDF TGTGCCAGCAGTCCCACCCTGACAGGGGGCGCCGAGGACTTC
TRBJ2-3 TRBV7-3 TRBD1 once CASSHRDRGTDTQYF TGTGCCAGCAGCCACCGGGACAGGGGTACAGATACGCAGTATTTT
TRBJ1-1 TRBV6-1 NA once CASSGDRNTEAFF TGTGCCAGCAGTGGTGACAGGAACACTGAAGCTTTCTTT
TRBJ1-1 TRBV29-1 TRBD1 few CSVFRTGGRNTEAFF TGCAGCGTTTTCCGAACAGGGGGCAGGAACACTGAAGCTTTCTTT
TRBJ2-5 TRBV5-4 NA NA CASSHENREETQYF TGTGCCAGCAGCCACGAGAACAGGGAAGAGACCCAGTACTTC
TRBJ2-1 TRBV28 TRBD1 once CASSLWRQGANEQFF TGTGCCAGCAGTTTATGGCGTCAGGGGGCGAATGAGCAGTTCTTC
TRBJ2-3 TRBV2 NA NA CASTTDTSTDTQYF TGTGCCAGCACCACCGACACGAGCACAGATACGCAGTATTTT
TRBJ1-2 TRBV29-1 TRBD1 few CSVKTGVFYGYTF TGCAGCGTTAAGACAGGGGTATTCTATGGCTACACCTTC
TRBJ2-7 TRBV15 TRBD2 NA CATGGESSYEQYF TGTGCCACCGGGGGGGAAAGCTCCTACGAGCAGTACTTC
TRBJ2-7 TRBV9 TRBD2 NA CASSVGSGSPYEQYF TGTGCCAGCAGCGTAGGGAGCGGGAGTCCTTACGAGCAGTACTTC
TRBJ2-2 TRBV11-3 TRBD2 NA CASRGAGVGGELFF TGTGCCAGCAGAGGAGCGGGAGTGGGTGGGGAGCTGTTTTTT
TRBJ2-3 TRBV19 TRBD1 once CASSTRDRGSDTQYF TGTGCCAGTAGTACGCGGGACAGGGGGTCAGATACGCAGTATTTT
TRBJ2-7 TRBV28 TRBD2 NA CAHRQRGSFGAYF TGTGCCCACCGACAGCGGGGGAGTTTCGGCGCGTACTTC
TRBJ2-7 TRBV28 TRBD2 NA CASRTLLAGGRYEQYF TGTGCCAGCAGAACCTTATTAGCGGGAGGACGATACGAGCAGTACTTC
TRBJ2-7 TRBV10-3 TRBD2 once CAISDPELAVSYEQYF TGTGCCATCAGTGACCCGGAACTAGCGGTCTCCTACGAGCAGTACTTC
TRBJ2-2 TRBV19 NA NA CASSTQGLSGRGGRDTGELFF TGTGCCAGTAGTACCCAAGGACTATCTGGCCGGGGAGGCCGGGACACCGGGGAGCTGTTTTTT
TRBJ1-5 TRBV28 NA NA CASADSRIVDQPQHF TGTGCCAGTGCGGACAGTCGAATTGTTGATCAGCCCCAGCATTTT
TRBJ2-2 TRBV7-2 NA NA CASSLGPAGTGELFF TGTGCCAGCAGCTTAGGACCGGCGGGCACCGGGGAGCTGTTTTTT
TRBJ2-2 TRBV5-1 NA NA CASAQTPTTSNTGELFF TGCGCCAGCGCGCAGACCCCGACTACCTCGAACACCGGGGAGCTGTTTTTT
TRBJ2-6 TRBV2 NA NA CASSGGNILSGANVLTF TGTGCCAGCAGTGGCGGAAACATTTTGTCTGGGGCCAACGTCCTGACTTTC